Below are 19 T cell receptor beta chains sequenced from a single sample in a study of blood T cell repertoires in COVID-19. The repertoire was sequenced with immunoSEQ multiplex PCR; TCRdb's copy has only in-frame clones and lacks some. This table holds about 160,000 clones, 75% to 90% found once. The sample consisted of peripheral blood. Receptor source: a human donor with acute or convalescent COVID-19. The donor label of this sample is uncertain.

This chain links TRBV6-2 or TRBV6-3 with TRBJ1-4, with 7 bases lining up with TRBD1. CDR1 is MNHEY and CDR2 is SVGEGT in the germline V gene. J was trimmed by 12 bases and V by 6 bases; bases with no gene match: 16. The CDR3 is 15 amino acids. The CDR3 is CASSPWRQGVAELFF. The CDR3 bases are TGTGCCAGCAGCCCTTGGAGGCAGGGGGTCGCTGAACTGTTTTTT.

The DNA for the CDR3 is TGTGCCAGCAGCCAGACAGGGGCGACCTACGAGCAGTACTTC. Its translation: CASSQTGATYEQYF. The chain couples TRBV3-1 (or the pseudogene TRBV3-2) to TRBJ2-7; 8 bases align to TRBD1. The ends lost 3 bases at V and 2 bases at J; junction bases unmatched: 3. CDR3 length equals 14 residues. The germline V gene has CDR1 LGHDT and CDR2 YNNKEL (reference sequence).

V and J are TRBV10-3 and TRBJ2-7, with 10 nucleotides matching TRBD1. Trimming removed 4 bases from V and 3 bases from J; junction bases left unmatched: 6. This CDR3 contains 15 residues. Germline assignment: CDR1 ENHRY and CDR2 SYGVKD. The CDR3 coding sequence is TGTGCCATCAGTGGACAGGGGGCGGTTCGCTACGAGCAGTACTTC. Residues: CAISGQGAVRYEQYF.

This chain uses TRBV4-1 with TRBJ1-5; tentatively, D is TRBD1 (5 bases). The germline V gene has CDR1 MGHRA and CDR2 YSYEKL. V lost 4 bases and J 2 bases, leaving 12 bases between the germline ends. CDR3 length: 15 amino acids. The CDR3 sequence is CASSPEVQGNQPQHF. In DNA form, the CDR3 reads TGCGCCAGCAGCCCCGAGGTACAGGGCAATCAGCCCCAGCATTTT.

CDR3 amino acids: CASSQGGRTGGYEQYF. CDR3 sequence (DNA): TGCGCCAGCAGCCAAGGGGGTAGGACAGGGGGCTACGAGCAGTACTTC. The chain is built from TRBV4-1 and TRBJ2-7; 10 bases fit TRBD1. Germline loops: CDR1 MGHRA, CDR2 YSYEKL. The CDR3 is 16 amino acids. V lost 1 base to trimming and J lost 3 bases; unmatched junction nucleotides: 6.

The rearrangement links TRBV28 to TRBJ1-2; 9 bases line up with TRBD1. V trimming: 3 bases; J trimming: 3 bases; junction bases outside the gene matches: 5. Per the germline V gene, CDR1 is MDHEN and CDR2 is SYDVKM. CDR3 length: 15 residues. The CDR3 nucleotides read TGTGCCAGCAGTTTTAGAGGACAGGGGTACTATGGCTACACCTTC. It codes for CASSFRGQGYYGYTF.

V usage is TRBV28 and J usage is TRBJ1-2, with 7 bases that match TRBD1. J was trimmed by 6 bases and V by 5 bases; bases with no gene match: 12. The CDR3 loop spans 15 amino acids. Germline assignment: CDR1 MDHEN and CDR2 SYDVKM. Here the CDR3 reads CASSPHKTGLNGYTF. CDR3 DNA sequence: TGTGCCAGCAGTCCGCATAAGACAGGGTTGAATGGCTACACCTTC.

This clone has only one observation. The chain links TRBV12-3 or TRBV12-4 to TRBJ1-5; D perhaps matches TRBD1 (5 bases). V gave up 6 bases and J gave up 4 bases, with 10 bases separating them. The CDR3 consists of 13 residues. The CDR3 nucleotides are TGTGCCAGCAGACTCGGGGGGAATCAGCCCCAGCATTTT. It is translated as CASRLGGNQPQHF.

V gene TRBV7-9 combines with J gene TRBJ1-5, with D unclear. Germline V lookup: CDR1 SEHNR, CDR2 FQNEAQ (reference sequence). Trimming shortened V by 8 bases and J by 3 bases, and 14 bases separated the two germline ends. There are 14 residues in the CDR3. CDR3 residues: CASGPVKYNQPQHF. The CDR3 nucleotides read TGTGCCAGCGGCCCTGTAAAGTACAATCAGCCCCAGCATTTT.

CDR3 in amino acids: CASSRQPNTEAFF. The CDR3 nucleotides are TGTGCCAGCAGCCGACAGCCGAACACTGAAGCTTTCTTT. The chain joins TRBV6-5 to TRBJ1-1, with a weak D call TRBD1 (5 bases). The CDR3 contains 13 residues. The V end lost 6 bases, the J end lost 1 base, and 9 bases lay between the germline ends. Germline-derived CDR1 and CDR2 are MNHEY and SVGAGI.

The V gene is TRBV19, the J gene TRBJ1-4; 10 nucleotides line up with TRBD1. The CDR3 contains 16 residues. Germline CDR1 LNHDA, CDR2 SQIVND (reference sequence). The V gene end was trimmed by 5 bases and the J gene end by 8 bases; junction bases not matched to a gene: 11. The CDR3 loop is CASSRPGTGAEEKLFF. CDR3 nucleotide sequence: TGTGCCAGTAGTCGTCCCGGGACAGGGGCAGAGGAAAAACTGTTTTTT.

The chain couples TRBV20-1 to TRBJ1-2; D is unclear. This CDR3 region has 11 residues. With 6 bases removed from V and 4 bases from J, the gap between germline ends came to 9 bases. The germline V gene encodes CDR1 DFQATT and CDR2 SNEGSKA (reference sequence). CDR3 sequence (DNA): TGCAGTGCCACGGAGGCCTATGGCTACACCTTC. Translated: CSATEAYGYTF.

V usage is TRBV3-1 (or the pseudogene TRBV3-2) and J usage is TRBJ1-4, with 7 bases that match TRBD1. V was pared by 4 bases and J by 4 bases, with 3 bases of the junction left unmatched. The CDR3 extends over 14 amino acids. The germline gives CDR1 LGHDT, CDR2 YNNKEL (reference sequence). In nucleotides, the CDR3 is TGTGCCAGCAGCCTCGGGACAGATAATGAAAAACTGTTTTTT. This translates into CASSLGTDNEKLFF.

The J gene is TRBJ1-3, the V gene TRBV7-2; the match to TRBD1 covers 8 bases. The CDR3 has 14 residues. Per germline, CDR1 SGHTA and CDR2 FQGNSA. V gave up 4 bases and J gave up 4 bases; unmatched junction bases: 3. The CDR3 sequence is CASSYGTGGNTIYF. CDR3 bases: TGTGCCAGCAGCTACGGGACAGGAGGAAACACCATATATTTT.

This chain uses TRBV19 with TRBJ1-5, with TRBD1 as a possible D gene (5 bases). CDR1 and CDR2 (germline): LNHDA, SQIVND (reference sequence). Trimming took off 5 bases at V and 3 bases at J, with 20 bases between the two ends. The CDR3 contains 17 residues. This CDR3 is CASSLSWGGSDNQPQHF. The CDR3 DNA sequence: TGTGCCAGTAGTCTATCGTGGGGGGGGTCGGACAATCAGCCCCAGCATTTT.

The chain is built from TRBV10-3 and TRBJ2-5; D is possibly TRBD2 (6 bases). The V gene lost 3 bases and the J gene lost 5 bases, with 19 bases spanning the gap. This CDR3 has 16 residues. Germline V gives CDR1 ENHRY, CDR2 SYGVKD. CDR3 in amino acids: CAISDSKLGGAETQYF. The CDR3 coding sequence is TGTGCCATCAGTGATTCGAAATTAGGAGGGGCCGAGACCCAGTACTTC.

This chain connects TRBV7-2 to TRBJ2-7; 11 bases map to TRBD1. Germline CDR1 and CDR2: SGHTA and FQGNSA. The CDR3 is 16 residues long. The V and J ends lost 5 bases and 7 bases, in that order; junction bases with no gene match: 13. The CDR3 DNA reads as TGTGCCAGCAGCCCCCAATCCGGGACAGGGGGAAGTGAGCAGTACTTC. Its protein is CASSPQSGTGGSEQYF.

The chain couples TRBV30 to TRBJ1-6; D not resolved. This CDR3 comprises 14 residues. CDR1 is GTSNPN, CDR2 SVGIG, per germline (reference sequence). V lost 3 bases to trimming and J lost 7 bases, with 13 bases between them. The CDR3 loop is CAWSETVLNSPLHF. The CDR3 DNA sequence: TGTGCCTGGAGCGAAACAGTGCTCAATTCACCCCTCCACTTT.

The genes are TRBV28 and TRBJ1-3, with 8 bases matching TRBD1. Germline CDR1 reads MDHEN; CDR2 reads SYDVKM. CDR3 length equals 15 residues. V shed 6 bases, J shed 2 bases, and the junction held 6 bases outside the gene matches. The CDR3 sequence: CASSPGGATGNTIYF. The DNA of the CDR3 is TGTGCCAGCAGCCCAGGGGGCGCGACTGGAAACACCATATATTTT.